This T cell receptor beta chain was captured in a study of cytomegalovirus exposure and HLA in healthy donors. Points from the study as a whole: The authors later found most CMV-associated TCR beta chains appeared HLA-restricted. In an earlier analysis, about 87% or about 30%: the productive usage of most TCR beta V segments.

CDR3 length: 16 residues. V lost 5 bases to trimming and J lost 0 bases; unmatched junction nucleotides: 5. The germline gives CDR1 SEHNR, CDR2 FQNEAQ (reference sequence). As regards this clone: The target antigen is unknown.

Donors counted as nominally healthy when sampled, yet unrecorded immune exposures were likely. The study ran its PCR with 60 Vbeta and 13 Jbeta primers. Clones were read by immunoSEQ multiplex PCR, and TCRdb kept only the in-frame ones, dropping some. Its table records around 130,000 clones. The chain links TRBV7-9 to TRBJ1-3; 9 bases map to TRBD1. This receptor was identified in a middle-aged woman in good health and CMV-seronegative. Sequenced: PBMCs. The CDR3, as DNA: TGTGCCAGCAGCCGGGACAGGGATTTCTCTGGAAACACCATATATTTT. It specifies CASSRDRDFSGNTIYF.